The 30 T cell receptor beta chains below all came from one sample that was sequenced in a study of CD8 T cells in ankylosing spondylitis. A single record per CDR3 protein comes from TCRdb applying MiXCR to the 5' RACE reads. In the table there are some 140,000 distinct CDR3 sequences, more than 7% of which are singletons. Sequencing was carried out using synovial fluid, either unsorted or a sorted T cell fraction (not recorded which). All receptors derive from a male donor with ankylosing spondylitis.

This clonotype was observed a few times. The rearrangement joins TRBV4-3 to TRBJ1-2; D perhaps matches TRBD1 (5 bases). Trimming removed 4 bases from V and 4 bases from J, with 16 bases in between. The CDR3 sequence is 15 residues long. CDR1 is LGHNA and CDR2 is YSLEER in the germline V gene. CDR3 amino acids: CASSPRVGDSYGYTF. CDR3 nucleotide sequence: TGCGCCAGCAGCCCACGGGTAGGGGATAGCTATGGCTACACCTTC.

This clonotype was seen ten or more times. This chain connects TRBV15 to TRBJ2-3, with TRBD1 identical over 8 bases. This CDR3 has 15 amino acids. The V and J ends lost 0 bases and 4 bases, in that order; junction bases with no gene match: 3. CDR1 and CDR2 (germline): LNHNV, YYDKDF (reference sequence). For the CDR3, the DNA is TGTGCCACCAGCAGAGACGGCAGGGGGCCAGATACGCAGTATTTT. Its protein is CATSRDGRGPDTQYF.

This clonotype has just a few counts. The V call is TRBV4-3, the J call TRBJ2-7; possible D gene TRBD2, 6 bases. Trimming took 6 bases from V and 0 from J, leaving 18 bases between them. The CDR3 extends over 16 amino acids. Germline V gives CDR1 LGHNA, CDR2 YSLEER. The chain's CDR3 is CASSSRKAGHSYEQYF. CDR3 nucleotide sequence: TGCGCCAGCAGTTCAAGGAAGGCGGGGCACTCCTACGAGCAGTACTTC.

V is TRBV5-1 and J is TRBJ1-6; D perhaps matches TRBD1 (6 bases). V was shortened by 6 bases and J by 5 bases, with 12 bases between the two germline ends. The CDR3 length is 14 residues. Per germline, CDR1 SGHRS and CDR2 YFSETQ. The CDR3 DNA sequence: TGCGCCAGCAAAAATACAGGGAATAATTCACCCCTCCACTTT. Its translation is CASKNTGNNSPLHF.

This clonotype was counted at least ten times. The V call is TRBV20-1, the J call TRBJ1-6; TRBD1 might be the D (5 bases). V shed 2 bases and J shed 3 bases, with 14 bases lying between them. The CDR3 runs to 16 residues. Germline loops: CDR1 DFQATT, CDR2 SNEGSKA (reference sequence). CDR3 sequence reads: CSARHSQGFYNSPLHF. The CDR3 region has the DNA TGCAGTGCTAGACATTCTCAGGGATTCTATAATTCACCCCTCCACTTT.

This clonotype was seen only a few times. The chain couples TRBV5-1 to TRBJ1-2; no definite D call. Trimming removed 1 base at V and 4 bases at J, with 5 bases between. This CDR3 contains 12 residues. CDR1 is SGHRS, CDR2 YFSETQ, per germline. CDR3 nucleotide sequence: TGCGCCAGCAGCTTGCCCAGCTATGGCTACACCTTC. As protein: CASSLPSYGYTF.

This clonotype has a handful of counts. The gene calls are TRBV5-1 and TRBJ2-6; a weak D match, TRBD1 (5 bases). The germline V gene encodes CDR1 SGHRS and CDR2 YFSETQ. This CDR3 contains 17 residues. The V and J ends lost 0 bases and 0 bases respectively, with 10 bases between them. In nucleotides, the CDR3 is TGCGCCAGCAGCTTGGCCGGACAAACCTCTGGGGCCAACGTCCTGACTTTC. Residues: CASSLAGQTSGANVLTF.

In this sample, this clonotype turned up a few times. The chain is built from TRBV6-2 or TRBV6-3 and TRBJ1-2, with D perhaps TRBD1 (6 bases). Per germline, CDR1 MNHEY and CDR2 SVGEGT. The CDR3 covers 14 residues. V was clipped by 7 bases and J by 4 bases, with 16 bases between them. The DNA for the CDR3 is TGTGCCAGCACCCCCCACTTGGACAGCTATGGCTACACCTTC. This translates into CASTPHLDSYGYTF.

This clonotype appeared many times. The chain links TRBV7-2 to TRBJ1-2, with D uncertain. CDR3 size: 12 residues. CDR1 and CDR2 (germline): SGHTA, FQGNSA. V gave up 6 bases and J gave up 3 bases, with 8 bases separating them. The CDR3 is CASSYTDYGYTF. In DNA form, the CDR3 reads TGTGCCAGCAGTTACACAGACTATGGCTACACCTTC. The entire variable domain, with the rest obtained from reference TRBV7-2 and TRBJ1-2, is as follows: GAGVSQSPSNKVTEKGKDVELRCDPISGHTALYWYRQSLGQGLEFLIYFQGNSAPDKSGLPSDRFSAERTGGSVSTLTIQRTQQEDSAVYLCASSYTDYGYTFGSGTRLTVV.

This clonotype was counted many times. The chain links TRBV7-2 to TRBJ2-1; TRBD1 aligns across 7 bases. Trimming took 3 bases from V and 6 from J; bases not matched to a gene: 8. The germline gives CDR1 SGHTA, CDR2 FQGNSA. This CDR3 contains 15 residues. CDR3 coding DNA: TGTGCCAGCAGCTTGGGACAGATCCTTATCAATGAGCAGTTCTTC. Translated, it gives CASSLGQILINEQFF.

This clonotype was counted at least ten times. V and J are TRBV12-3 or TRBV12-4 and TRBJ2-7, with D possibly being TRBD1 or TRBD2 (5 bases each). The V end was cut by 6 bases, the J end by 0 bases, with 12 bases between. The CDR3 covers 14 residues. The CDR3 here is CASSYAGSSYEQYF. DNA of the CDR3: TGTGCCAGCAGCTACGCAGGGAGCTCCTACGAGCAGTACTTC.

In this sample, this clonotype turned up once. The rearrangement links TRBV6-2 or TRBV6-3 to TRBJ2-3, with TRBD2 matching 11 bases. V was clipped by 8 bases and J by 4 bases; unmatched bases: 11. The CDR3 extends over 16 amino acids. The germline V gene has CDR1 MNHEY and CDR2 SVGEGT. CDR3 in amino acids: CASQTSGKGFADTQYF. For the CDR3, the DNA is TGTGCCAGCCAGACTAGCGGGAAAGGTTTCGCAGATACGCAGTATTTT.

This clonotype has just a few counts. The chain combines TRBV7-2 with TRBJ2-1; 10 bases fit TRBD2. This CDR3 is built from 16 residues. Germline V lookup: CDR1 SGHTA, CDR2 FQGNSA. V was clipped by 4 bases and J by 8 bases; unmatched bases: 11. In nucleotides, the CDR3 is TGTGCCAGCAGCTCCCGAAGCGGGAGGGACTTGGATGAGCAGTTCTTC. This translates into CASSSRSGRDLDEQFF.

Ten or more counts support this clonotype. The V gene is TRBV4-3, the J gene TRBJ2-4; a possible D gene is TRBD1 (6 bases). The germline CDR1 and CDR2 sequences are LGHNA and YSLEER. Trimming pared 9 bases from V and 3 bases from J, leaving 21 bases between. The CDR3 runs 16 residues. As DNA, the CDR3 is TGCGCCAGTTCCCGCGTCAGGGGAGACGGCAAAAACATTCAGTACTTC. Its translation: CASSRVRGDGKNIQYF.

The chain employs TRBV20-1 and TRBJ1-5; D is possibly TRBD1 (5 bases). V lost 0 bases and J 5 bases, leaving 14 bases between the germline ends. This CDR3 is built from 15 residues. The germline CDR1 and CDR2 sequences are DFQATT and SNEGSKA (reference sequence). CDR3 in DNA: TGCAGTGCTAGAGATCCGGGGGGGAGGGATCAGCCCCAGCATTTT. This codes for CSARDPGGRDQPQHF.

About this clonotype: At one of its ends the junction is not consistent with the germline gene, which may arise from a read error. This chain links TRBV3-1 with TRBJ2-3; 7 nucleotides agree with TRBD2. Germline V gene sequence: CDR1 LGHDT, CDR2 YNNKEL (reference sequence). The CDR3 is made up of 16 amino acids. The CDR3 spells CACSQEGRGTTDTQYF. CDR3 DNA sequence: TGTGCCTGCAGCCAAGAGGGGCGGGGGACCACAGATACGCAGTATTTT.

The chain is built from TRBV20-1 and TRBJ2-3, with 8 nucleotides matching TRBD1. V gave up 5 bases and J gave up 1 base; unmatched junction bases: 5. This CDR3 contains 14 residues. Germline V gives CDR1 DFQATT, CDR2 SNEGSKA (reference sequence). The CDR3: CSAPRQGRTDTQYF. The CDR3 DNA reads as TGCAGTGCTCCCCGACAGGGGCGCACAGATACGCAGTATTTT.

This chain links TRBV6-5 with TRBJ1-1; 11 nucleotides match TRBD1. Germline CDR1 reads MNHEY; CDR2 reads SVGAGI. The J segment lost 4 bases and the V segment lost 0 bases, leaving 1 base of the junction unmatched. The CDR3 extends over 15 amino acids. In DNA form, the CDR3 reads TGTGCCAGCAGTTACTCGGGACAGGGGGGCACTGAAGCTTTCTTT. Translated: CASSYSGQGGTEAFF.

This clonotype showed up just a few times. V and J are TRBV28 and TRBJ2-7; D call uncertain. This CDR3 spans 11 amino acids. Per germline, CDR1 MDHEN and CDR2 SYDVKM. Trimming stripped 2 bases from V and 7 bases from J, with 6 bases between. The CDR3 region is CASSLLEEQYF. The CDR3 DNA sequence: TGTGCCAGCAGTTTACTGGAAGAGCAGTACTTC.

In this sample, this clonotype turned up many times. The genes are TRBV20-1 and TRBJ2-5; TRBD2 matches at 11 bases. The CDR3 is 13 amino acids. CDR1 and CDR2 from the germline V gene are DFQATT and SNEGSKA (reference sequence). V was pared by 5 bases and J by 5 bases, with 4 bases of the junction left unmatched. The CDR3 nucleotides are TGCAGTGCTCCTAGGACTAGCGGGGAGACCCAGTACTTC. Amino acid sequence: CSAPRTSGETQYF.

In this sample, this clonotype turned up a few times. The CDR3, as DNA: TGCGCCAGCAGCCAAGAATACGGGTACGAGCAGTACTTC. Translated, it gives CASSQEYGYEQYF. This chain connects TRBV4-3 to TRBJ2-7; no firm D call. CDR3 size: 13 residues. In germline, CDR1 is LGHNA, CDR2 YSLEER. Trimming stripped 0 bases from V and 4 bases from J, with 7 bases between.

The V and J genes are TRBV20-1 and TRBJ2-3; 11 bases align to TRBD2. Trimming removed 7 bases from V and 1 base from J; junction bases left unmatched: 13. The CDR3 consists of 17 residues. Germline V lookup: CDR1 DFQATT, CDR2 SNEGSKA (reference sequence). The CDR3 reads CSVQGLAAAGGTDTQYF. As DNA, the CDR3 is TGCAGTGTCCAGGGACTAGCGGCAGCAGGAGGCACAGATACGCAGTATTTT.

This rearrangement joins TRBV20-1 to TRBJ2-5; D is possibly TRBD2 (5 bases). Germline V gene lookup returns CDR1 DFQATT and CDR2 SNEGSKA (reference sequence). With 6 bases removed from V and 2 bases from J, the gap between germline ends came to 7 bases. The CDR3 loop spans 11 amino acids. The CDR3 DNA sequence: TGCAGTGCCTGGACTCAAGAGACCCAGTACTTC. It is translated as CSAWTQETQYF.

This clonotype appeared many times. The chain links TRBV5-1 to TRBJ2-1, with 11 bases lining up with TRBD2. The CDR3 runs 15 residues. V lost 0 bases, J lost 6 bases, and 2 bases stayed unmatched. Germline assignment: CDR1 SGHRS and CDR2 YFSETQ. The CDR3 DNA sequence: TGCGCCAGCAGCTTGGTTAGCGGGAGGGCCAATGAGCAGTTCTTC. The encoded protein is CASSLVSGRANEQFF.

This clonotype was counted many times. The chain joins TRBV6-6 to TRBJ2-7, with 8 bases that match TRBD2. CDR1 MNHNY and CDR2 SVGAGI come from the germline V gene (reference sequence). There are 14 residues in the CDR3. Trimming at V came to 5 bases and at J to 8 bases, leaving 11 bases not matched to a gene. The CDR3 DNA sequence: TGTGCCAGCAGTCCCGGGGTGGTAGCGGGGAAGCAGTACTTC. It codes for CASSPGVVAGKQYF.

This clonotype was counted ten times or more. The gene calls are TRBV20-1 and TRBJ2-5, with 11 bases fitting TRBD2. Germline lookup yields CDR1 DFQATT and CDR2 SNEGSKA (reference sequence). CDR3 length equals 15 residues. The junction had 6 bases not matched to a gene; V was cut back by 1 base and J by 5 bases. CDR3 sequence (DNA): TGCAGTGCTAGAGGCTCTAGCGGGGGGCGGGAGACCCAGTACTTC. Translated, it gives CSARGSSGGRETQYF.

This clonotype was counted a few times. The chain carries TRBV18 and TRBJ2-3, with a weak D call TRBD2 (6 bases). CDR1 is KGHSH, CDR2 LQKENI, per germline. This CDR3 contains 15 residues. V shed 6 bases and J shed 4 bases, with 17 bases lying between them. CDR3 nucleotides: TGTGCCAGCTCCCCGCCGGGACTCTTACCAGATACGCAGTATTTT. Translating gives CASSPPGLLPDTQYF.

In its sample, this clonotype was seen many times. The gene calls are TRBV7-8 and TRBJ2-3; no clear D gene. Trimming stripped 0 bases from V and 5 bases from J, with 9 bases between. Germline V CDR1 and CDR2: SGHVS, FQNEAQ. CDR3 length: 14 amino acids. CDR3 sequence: CASSLANTVDTQYF. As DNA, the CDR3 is TGTGCCAGCAGCTTAGCGAACACGGTAGATACGCAGTATTTT.

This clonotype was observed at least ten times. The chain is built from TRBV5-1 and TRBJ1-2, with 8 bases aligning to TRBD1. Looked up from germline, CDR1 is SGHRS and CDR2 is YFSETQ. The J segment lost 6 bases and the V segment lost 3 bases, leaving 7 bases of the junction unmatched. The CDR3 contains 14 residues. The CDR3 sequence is CASSYDRGRDGYTF. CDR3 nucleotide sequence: TGCGCCAGCAGCTACGACAGGGGCCGGGATGGCTACACCTTC.

DNA for the CDR3: TGTGCCATTCGGTCGACAGGGGAGTATAATTCACCCCTCCACTTT. Translating it yields CAIRSTGEYNSPLHF. The chain has TRBV10-3 and TRBJ1-6, with 8 bases lining up with TRBD1. V shed 9 bases and J 4 bases; nucleotides not matched to a gene: 8. The CDR3 contains 15 residues. CDR1 and CDR2 (germline): ENHRY, SYGVKD.